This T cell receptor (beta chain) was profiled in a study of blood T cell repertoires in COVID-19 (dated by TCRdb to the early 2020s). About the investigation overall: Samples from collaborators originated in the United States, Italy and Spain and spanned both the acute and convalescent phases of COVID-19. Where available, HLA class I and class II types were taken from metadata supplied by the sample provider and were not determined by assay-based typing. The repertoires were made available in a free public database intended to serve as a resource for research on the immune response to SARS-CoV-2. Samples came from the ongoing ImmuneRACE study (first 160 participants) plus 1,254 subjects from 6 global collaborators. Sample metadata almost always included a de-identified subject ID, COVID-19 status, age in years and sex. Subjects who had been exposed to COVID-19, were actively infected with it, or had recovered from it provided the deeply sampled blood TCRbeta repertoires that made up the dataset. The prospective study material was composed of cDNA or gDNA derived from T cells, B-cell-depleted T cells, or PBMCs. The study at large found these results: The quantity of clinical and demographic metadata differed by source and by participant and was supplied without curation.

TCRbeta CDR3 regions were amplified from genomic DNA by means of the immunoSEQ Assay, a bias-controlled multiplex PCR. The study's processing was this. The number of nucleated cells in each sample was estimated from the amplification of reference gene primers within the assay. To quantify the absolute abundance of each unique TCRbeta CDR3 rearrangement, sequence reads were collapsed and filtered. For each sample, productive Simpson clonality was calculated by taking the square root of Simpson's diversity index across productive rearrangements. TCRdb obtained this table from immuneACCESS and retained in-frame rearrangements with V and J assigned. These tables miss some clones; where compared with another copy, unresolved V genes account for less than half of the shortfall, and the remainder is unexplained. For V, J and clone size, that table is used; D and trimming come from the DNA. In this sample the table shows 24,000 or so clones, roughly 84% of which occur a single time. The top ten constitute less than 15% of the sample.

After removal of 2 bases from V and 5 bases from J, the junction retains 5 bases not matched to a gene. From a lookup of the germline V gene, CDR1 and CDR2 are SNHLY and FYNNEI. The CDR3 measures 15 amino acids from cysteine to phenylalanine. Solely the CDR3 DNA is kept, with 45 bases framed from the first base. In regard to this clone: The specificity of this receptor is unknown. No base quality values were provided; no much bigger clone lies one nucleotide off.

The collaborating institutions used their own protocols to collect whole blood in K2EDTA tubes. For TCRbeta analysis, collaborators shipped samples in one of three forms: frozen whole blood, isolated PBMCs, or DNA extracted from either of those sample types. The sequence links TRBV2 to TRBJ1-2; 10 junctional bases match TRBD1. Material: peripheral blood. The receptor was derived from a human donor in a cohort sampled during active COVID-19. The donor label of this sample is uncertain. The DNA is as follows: TGTGCCAGCAGTGAAAGCCGGGACAGGGGATATGGCTACACCTTC. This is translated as CASSESRDRGYGYTF.